What follows are 11 T cell receptor beta chains derived from one specimen sequenced in a study of T cells in Graves' hyperthyroidism and ophthalmopathy. Regions amplified from RNA transcripts were the TCR beta CDR3 regions. Researchers ran a first-round RT-PCR on the TCR CDR3 using the HTBI primer set. TCRdb re-analysed the multiplex PCR reads in MiXCR, keeping a single row per CDR3 protein. This table holds over 650,000 distinct CDR3 sequences, about a sixth found once. Sample: blood. These receptors came from a man younger than 35 with Graves' hyperthyroidism.

The chain recombines TRBV4-3 with TRBJ1-5; 9 bases map to TRBD1. Trimming removed 3 bases from V and 7 bases from J; junction bases left unmatched: 7. The CDR3 runs 15 residues. Germline values: CDR1 LGHNA, CDR2 YSLEER. For the CDR3, the DNA is TGCGCCAGCAGCCAGATACAGGGGGCTAGGCAGCCCCAGCATTTT. It specifies CASSQIQGARQPQHF.

This sequence joins TRBV12-3 or TRBV12-4 and TRBJ2-3; 11 bases align to TRBD2. The CDR3 has 15 residues. V shed 6 bases and J 7 bases; nucleotides not matched to a gene: 9. The DNA for the CDR3 is TGTGCCAGCAGACGTACTAGCGGGAGTTCTCATACGCAGTATTTT. It translates to CASRRTSGSSHTQYF.

The chain recombines TRBV4-1 with TRBJ2-1, with D possibly matching TRBD2 (5 bases). The CDR3 is 16 residues long. Trimming shortened V by 8 bases and J by 0 bases, and 17 bases separated the two germline ends. In germline, CDR1 is MGHRA, CDR2 YSYEKL. Here the CDR3 reads CASSHQARDSYNEQFF. In DNA, the CDR3 is TGCGCCAGCTCCCATCAAGCGAGGGACTCCTACAATGAGCAGTTCTTC.

This clonotype was counted between two and nine times. The chain recombines TRBV7-9 with TRBJ2-1; 9 bases fit TRBD2. Trimming at V came to 2 bases and at J to 9 bases, leaving 17 bases not matched to a gene. This CDR3 contains 18 residues. The germline CDR1 and CDR2 sequences are SEHNR and FQNEAQ (reference sequence). The DNA for the CDR3 is TGTGCCAGCAGCTTATACCCTCCCCGGCTAGCGGGATCCAGTGAGCAGTTCTTC. It is translated as CASSLYPPRLAGSSEQFF. Drawing the rest from reference TRBV7-9 and TRBJ2-1, the complete variable domain is DTGVSQNPRHKITKRGQNVTFRCDPISEHNRLYWYRQTLGQGPEFLTYFQNEAQLEKSRLLSDRFSAERPKGSFSTLEIQRTEQGDSAMYLCASSLYPPRLAGSSEQFFGPGTRLTVL.

This clonotype was seen a few times. The V call is TRBV6-1, the J call TRBJ1-1; D ambiguous. Trimming took 5 bases from V and 5 from J, leaving 18 bases between them. Germline V gene data show CDR1 as MNHNS and CDR2 as SASEGT. This CDR3 contains 15 residues. CDR3: CASSSPPGWKTEAFF. CDR3 DNA sequence: TGTGCCAGCAGTTCCCCCCCCGGATGGAAGACTGAAGCTTTCTTT.

This clonotype has ten or more counts. V and J are TRBV12-3 or TRBV12-4 and TRBJ1-1; perhaps TRBD1 as D (5 bases). The CDR3 runs to 16 residues. V lost 8 bases to trimming and J lost 8 bases, with 27 bases between them. For the CDR3, the DNA is TGTGCCAGCGCGCTGACAGTAGGTAGGGCAGCGACAGAAGCTTTCTTT. This gives the protein CASALTVGRAATEAFF.

This clonotype was observed a handful of times. As DNA, the CDR3 is TGCGCCAGCAGCCTCCGGGACCCTAGCACAGATACGCAGTATTTT. Its protein is CASSLRDPSTDTQYF. J is TRBJ2-3 and V is TRBV4-3; D is possibly TRBD1 or TRBD2 (5 bases each). From germline, CDR1 is LGHNA and CDR2 YSLEER. This CDR3 spans 15 amino acids. Trimming cost V 4 bases and J 0 bases, with 11 bases left between them.

This clonotype was counted many times. The CDR3 loop reads CASARERSYNEQFF. Here the CDR3 DNA reads TGTGCCAGCGCGCGGGAGAGGTCCTACAATGAGCAGTTCTTC. The chain recombines TRBV6-1 with TRBJ2-1; 7 nucleotides align to TRBD2. Germline loops: CDR1 MNHNS, CDR2 SASEGT. This CDR3 comprises 14 residues. The V and J ends lost 8 bases and 1 base, in that order; junction bases with no gene match: 5.

There are a few counts of this clonotype. This chain links TRBV30 with TRBJ2-2; 8 bases fit TRBD1. CDR1 is GTSNPN, CDR2 SVGIG, per germline (reference sequence). V lost 5 bases, J lost 7 bases, and 9 bases stayed unmatched. There are 14 residues in the CDR3. CDR3 in amino acids: CAWSGTGLVGELFF. The DNA for the CDR3 is TGTGCCTGGTCCGGGACAGGTTTAGTCGGGGAGCTGTTTTTT.

This clonotype was observed a few times. The J gene is TRBJ2-7, the V gene TRBV28; D might be TRBD2 (5 bases). V gave up 3 bases and J gave up 0 bases, with 9 bases separating them. Germline values: CDR1 MDHEN, CDR2 SYDVKM. The CDR3 runs 14 residues. CDR3 sequence reads: CASSLKEASYEQYF. The CDR3 DNA sequence: TGTGCCAGCAGTTTGAAGGAGGCCTCCTACGAGCAGTACTTC.

The chain recombines TRBV5-1 with TRBJ2-6; a weak D match, TRBD1 (5 bases). This CDR3 spans 18 amino acids. Germline values: CDR1 SGHRS, CDR2 YFSETQ. Trimming shortened V by 0 bases and J by 4 bases, and 17 bases separated the two germline ends. CDR3: CASSLGPGISIGANVLTF. The DNA of the CDR3 is TGCGCCAGCAGCTTGGGACCAGGGATTTCCATCGGGGCCAACGTCCTGACTTTC.